The TCR beta chain described here comes from a study of blood T cell repertoires in COVID-19 (dated by TCRdb to between 2020 and 2021). About the investigation overall: Samples covering the acute and convalescent phases of COVID-19 were provided by collaborators in the United States, Italy and Spain. The prospective study material was composed of cDNA or gDNA derived from T cells, B-cell-depleted T cells, or PBMCs. Subjects who had been exposed to COVID-19, were actively infected with it, or had recovered from it provided the deeply sampled blood TCRbeta repertoires that made up the dataset. The repertoires were released in a freely available public database intended as a resource for research on the immune response to SARS-CoV-2. The samples were drawn from two sources: the first 160 participants of the ongoing ImmuneRACE study, and fewer than 1,500 subjects contributed by 6 global collaborators. Sample metadata almost always included a de-identified subject ID, COVID-19 status, age in years and sex. Where HLA class I and class II types were available, the types were taken from metadata supplied by the sample provider, not from assay-based typing. On the study overall, not on this receptor specifically: How much clinical and demographic metadata was included differed by source and by participant, and the metadata was provided uncurated.

This clone was seen repeatedly, ten times or more. There is no known antigen for this receptor. Qualities for individual bases were not recorded, and no much larger clone is one base off. One collaborating source in Seattle enrolled patients while the patients were actively infected and followed the patients over time throughout the course of disease. The collaborating institutions used their own protocols to collect whole blood in K2EDTA tubes. Collaborator samples were shipped for TCRbeta analysis as frozen whole blood, isolated PBMCs, or DNA extracted from either sample type. The immunoSEQ Assay, a bias-controlled multiplex PCR, was used to amplify TCRbeta CDR3 regions from genomic DNA. Per the authors' processing: The number of nucleated cells in each sample was estimated by amplification of reference gene primers within the assay. To quantify the absolute abundance of each unique TCRbeta CDR3 rearrangement, sequence reads were collapsed and filtered. For each sample, productive Simpson clonality was calculated by taking the square root of Simpson's diversity index across productive rearrangements. TCRdb retrieved this table from immuneACCESS and kept in-frame rearrangements only. Not all clones are present; in checked studies, unresolved V genes account for under half, and no reason is known for the remainder. The DNA gave D and trimming, while V, J and clone size come from that table. The sample includes 200,000 to 250,000 clones, with about 85% observed a single time. Around 9.6% of the sample rests with the top ten.

Relative to germline, V is 4 bases shorter and J is 5 bases shorter, with 11 bases between their ends. The CDR3 numbers 14 residues from cysteine through phenylalanine. The retained sequence is limited to the CDR3, 42 bases, with the frame set at the first base. Sequences LGHDT (CDR1) and YNNKEL (CDR2) are obtained from the germline V gene (reference sequence). This TCR came from a woman aged 45-65 years with COVID-19, enrolled during active disease. The sequence joins TRBV3-1 (or the pseudogene TRBV3-2) to TRBJ2-2, with the D gene not confidently named. Sequenced input: peripheral blood. The bases are TGTGCCAGCAGCCTCACTGGTGTTACCGGGGAGCTGTTTTTT. Translated, it reads CASSLTGVTGELFF.